The entry below gives a single TCR beta chain sequence along with its context. Many counts were recorded for this clonotype. Its specific antigen is unknown. No base quality values were provided; no much bigger clone lies one nucleotide off. From a lookup of the germline V gene, CDR1 and CDR2 are SNHLY and FYNNEI. V lost 7 bases and J lost 1 base, and the count of bases not matched to a germline gene is 11. The CDR3 covers 16 residues, taking in both the cysteine and the phenylalanine. This entry keeps only the CDR3 DNA: 48 bases, framed from base 1. Library preparation was by 5' RACE. This sample was sequenced with a NextSeq 500. To correct for sequencing error and PCR bias, the TCR library protocol tagged individual cDNA molecules with unique molecular identifiers. TCR alpha and beta chains were both sequenced, and the abundances of alpha and beta sequences in each sample were closely correlated with each other. In the authors' own workflow: Decombinator V4 was used to annotate the V gene, J gene and CDR3 of the TCR sequences. Expanded TCRs were defined as changing significantly between any two time points under a Poisson model with p below 0.0001. Abundances of TCRs were expressed as counts per million after normalisation to the total number of TCRs sequenced in each sample. MAIT TCRs were defined by TRAV1-2 paired with TRAJ12, TRAJ20 or TRAJ33, and iNKT TCRs by TRAV10 paired with TRAJ18. A search of VDJdb, accessed on 1 November 2021, was run for TCRs annotated to CMV, EBV and SARS-CoV-2, with TCRs annotated for multiple antigens excluded. Starting from the raw public reads, TCRdb applied fastp trimming at Q25, assembled clones with MiXCR and retained in-frame beta chains. Rows are combined by CDR3 protein, so each entry shows the most common genes and DNA. The V and J calls here are based on TCRdb, not the publication. The sample yields tens of thousands of distinct CDR3 sequences; roughly a tenth were counted once. 6.5% of the sample rests with the top ten.

This sample was included in a study of early T cells in non-severe SARS-CoV-2 infection (dated by TCRdb to the early 2020s). For the study in its entirety: Bulk RNA from unsorted whole blood was used for TCR sequencing, so alpha and beta chains could not be paired.

Set within a cohort of healthcare workers in London, UK, this nested case-control study involved weekly PCR testing of nasopharyngeal swabs along with blood sampling. Healthcare workers were recruited between 23 and 31 March 2020, during the week of the UK lockdown, and were followed weekly for up to roughly 15 weeks. The paper as a whole reports these results and caveats: Matching against VDJdb was skewed toward anti-spike CD8 responses, likely underestimated virus-specific expansions, and missed private and CD4 specificities.

Input material: whole blood. Recombination connected TRBV2 to TRBJ2-7; 9 junctional bases match TRBD1. The sequence came from an adult who was a healthcare worker with PCR-confirmed SARS-CoV-2 infection or an uninfected control (not recorded which). CDR3 reads: CASTDPRTGASYEQYF. In nucleotide form, the sequence is TGTGCCAGCACCGACCCGAGGACAGGGGCGTCCTACGAGCAGTACTTC.